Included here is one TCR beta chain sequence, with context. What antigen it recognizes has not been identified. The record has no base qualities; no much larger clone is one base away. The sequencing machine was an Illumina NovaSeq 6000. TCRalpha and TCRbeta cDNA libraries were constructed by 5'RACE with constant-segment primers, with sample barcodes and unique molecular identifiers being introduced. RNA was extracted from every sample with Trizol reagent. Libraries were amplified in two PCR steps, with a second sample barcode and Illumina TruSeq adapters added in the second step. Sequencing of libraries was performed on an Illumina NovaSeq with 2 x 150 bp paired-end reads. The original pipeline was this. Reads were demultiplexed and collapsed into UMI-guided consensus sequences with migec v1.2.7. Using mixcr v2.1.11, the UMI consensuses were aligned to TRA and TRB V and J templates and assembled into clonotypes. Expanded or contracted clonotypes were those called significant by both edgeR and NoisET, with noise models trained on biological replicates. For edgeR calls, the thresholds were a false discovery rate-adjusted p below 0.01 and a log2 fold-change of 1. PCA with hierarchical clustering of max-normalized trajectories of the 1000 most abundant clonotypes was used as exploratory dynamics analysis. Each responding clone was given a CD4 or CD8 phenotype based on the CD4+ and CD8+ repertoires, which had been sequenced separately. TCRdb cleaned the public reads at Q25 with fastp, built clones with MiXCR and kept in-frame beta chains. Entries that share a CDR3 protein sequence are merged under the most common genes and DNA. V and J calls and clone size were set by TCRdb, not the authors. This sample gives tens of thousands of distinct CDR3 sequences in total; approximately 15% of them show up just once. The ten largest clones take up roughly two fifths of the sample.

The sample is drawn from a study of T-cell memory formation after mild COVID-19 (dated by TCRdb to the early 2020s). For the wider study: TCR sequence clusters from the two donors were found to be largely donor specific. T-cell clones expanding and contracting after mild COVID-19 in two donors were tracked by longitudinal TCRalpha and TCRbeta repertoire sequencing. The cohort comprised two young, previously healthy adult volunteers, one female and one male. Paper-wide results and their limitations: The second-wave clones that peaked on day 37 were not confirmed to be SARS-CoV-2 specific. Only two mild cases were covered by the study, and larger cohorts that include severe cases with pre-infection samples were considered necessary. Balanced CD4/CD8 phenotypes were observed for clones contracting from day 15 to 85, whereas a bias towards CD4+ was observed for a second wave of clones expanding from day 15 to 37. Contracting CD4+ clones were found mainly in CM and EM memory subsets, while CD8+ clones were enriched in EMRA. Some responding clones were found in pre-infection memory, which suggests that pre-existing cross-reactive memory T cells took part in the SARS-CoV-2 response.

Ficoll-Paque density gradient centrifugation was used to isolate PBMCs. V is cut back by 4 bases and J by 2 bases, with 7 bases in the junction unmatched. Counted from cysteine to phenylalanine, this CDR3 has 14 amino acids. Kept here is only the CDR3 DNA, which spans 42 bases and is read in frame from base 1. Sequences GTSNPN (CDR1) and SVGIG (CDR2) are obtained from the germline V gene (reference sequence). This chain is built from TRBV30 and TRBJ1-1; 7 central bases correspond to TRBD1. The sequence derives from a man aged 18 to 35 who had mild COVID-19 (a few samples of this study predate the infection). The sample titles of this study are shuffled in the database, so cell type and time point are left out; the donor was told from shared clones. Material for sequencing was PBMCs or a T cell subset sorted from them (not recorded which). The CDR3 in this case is CAWNGWDSNTEAFF. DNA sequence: TGTGCCTGGAATGGGTGGGACAGCAACACTGAAGCTTTCTTT.